This TCR beta chain was identified during a study of T cell repertoires in cytomegalovirus infection. Comment on this clonotype: One end of the junction varies from germline; a read error may be responsible.

MiXCR was run by TCRdb on the reads, yielding one entry per CDR3 protein. The sample shows more than 400,000 distinct CDR3 sequences, 26% of them seen only once. This CDR3 region has 15 residues. The specimen sequenced was PBMCs. V gene TRBV12-3 or TRBV12-4 combines with J gene TRBJ2-6, with D possibly TRBD1 on 6 matching bases. The origin of this receptor is a human donor in good health (CMV status not recorded). Some clones in this sample may be carry-over from other donors' samples. The CDR3 bases are TGTGCCAGCACTGGGGGCTACTCTGGGGCCAACGTCCCGACTTTC. Translation: CASTGGYSGANVPTF.